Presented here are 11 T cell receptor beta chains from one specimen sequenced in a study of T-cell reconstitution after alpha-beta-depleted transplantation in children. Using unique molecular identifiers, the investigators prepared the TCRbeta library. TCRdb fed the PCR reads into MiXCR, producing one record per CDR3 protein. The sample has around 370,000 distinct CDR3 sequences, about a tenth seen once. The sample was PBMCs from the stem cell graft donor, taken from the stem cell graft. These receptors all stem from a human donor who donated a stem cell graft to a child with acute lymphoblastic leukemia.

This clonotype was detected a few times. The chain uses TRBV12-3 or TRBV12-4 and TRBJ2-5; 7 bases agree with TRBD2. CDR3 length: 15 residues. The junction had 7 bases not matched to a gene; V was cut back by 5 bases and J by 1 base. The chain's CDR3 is CASSQTGTTQETQYF. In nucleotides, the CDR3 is TGTGCCAGCAGTCAAACCGGGACTACCCAAGAGACCCAGTACTTC.

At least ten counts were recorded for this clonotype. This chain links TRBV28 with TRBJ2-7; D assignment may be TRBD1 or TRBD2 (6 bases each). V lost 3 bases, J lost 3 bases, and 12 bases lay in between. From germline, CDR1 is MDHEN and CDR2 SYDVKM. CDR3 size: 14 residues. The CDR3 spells CASSFGGRVYEQYF. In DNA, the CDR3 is TGTGCCAGCAGTTTCGGGGGCAGGGTCTACGAGCAGTACTTC. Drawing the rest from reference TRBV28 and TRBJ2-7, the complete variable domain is DVKVTQSSRYLVKRTGEKVFLECVQDMDHENMFWYRQDPGLGLRLIYFSYDVKMKEKGDIPEGYSVSREKKERFSLILESASTNQTSMYLCASSFGGRVYEQYFGPGTRLTVT.

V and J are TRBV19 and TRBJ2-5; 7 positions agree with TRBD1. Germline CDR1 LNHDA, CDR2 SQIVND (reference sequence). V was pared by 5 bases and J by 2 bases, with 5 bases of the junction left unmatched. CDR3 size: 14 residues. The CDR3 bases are TGTGCCAGTAGTGAGACAGGGCCTCAAGAGACCCAGTACTTC. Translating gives CASSETGPQETQYF.

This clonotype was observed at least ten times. Written as DNA, the CDR3 is TGTGCCAGCAGCCCAACCGCGGGGAGCTCCTACAATGAGCAGTTCTTC. It specifies CASSPTAGSSYNEQFF. V and J are TRBV7-9 and TRBJ2-1; weak D call: TRBD2 (6 bases). Germline V gives CDR1 SEHNR, CDR2 FQNEAQ (reference sequence). Between the trimmed V and J ends, which lost 5 bases and 0 bases, there was a span of 14 bases. The CDR3 runs to 16 residues.

CDR3 bases: TGCAGCGTCATGAACACTGAAGCTTTCTTT. Translation: CSVMNTEAFF. The chain links TRBV29-1 to TRBJ1-1; D remains ambiguous. Trimming stripped 6 bases from V and 0 bases from J, with 2 bases between. The CDR3 has 10 residues. Germline CDR1 and CDR2: SQVTM and ANQGSEA. Complete variable domain (other parts from reference TRBV29-1 and TRBJ1-1): SAVISQKPSRDICQRGTSLTIQCQVDSQVTMMFWYRQQPGQSLTLIATANQGSEATYESGFVIDKFPISRPNLTFSTLTVSNMSPEDSSIYLCSVMNTEAFFGQGTRLTVV.

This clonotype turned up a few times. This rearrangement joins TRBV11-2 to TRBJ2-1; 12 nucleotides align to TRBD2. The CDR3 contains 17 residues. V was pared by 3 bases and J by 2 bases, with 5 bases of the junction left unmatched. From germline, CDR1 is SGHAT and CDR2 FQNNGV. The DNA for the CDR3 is TGTGCCAGCAGCTTGGGTAGACTAGCGGGAGCCTACAATGAGCAGTTCTTC. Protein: CASSLGRLAGAYNEQFF.

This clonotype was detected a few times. CDR3 region: CASIPRSPTDTQYF. The CDR3, as DNA: TGTGCCAGCATCCCCCGGAGTCCCACAGATACGCAGTATTTT. The chain uses TRBV7-9 and TRBJ2-3; no reliable D call. Germline values: CDR1 SEHNR, CDR2 FQNEAQ (reference sequence). The CDR3 covers 14 residues. V lost 7 bases to trimming and J lost 2 bases, with 13 bases between them.

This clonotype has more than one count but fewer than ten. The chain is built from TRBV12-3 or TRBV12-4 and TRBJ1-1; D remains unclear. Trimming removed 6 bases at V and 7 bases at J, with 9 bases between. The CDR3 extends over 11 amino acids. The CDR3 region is CASSALGEAFF. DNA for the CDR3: TGTGCCAGCAGCGCATTGGGTGAAGCTTTCTTT.

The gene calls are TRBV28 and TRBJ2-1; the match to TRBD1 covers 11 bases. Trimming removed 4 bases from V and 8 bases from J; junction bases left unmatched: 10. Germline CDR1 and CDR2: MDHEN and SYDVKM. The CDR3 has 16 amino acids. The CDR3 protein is CASSSIGQGAKDEQFF. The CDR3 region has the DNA TGTGCCAGCAGTTCAATCGGACAGGGGGCGAAGGATGAGCAGTTCTTC. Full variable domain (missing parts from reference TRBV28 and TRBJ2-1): DVKVTQSSRYLVKRTGEKVFLECVQDMDHENMFWYRQDPGLGLRLIYFSYDVKMKEKGDIPEGYSVSREKKERFSLILESASTNQTSMYLCASSSIGQGAKDEQFFGPGTRLTVL.

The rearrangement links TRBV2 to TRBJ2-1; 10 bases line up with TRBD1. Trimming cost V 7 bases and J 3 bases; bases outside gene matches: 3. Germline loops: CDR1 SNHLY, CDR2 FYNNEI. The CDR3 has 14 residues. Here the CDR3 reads CASTWDRGYNEQFF. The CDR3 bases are TGTGCCAGCACGTGGGACAGGGGCTACAATGAGCAGTTCTTC.

The CDR3 nucleotides read TGTGCCAGCTTTCCCCCAGAGGTTTCCTACGAGCAGTACTTC. Translation gives CASFPPEVSYEQYF. The J gene is TRBJ2-7, the V gene TRBV25-1; the D is unclear. The CDR3 spans 14 residues. The germline gives CDR1 MGHDK, CDR2 SYGVNS. Trimming removed 8 bases from V and 1 base from J, with 15 bases in between.